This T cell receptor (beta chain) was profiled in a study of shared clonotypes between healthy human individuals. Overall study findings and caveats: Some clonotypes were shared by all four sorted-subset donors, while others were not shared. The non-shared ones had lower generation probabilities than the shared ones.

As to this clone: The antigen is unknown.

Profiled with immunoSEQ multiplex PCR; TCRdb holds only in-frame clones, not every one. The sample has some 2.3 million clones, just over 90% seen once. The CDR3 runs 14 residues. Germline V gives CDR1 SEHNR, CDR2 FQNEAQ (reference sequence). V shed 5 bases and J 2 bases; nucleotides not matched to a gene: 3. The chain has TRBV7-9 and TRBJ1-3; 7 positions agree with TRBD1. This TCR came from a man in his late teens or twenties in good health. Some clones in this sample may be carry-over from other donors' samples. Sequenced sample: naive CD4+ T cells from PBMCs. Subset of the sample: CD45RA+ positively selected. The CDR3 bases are TGTGCCAGCAGCCCGCAGGGGGCTGGAAACACCATATATTTT. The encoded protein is CASSPQGAGNTIYF.